The clone carrying this TCR beta chain has more than one count but fewer than ten. Its antigen is not known. This entry is derived from a study of T cell repertoires in cytomegalovirus infection. TCRdb passed the reads through MiXCR, listing each CDR3 protein once. The table includes under 850,000 distinct CDR3 sequences, 30% to 40% detected once. CDR1 MNHNY and CDR2 SVGAGI come from the germline V gene (reference sequence). The CDR3 is 15 residues long. V shed 8 bases and J 10 bases; nucleotides not matched to a gene: 11. The gene calls are TRBV6-6 and TRBJ1-6; 10 bases are a match to TRBD1. The receptor comes from a human donor in good health (CMV status not recorded). Some clones in this sample may be carry-over from other donors' samples. The sequenced sample was cultured PBMCs, obtained from culture after CMV antigen stimulation. The CDR3 here is CASSKPGTGDSPLHF. The CDR3 DNA reads TGTGCCAGCTCGAAGCCCGGGACAGGGGACTCACCCCTCCACTTT.